This entry concerns a single T cell receptor beta chain. Its matching antigen is unknown. The data were obtained in a study of cytomegalovirus exposure and HLA in healthy donors. The donors gave bone marrow, and they were healthy. V was shortened by 0 bases and J by 1 base, with 10 bases between the two germline ends. Looked up from germline, CDR1 is SGHTA and CDR2 is FQGNSA. The CDR3 spans 15 residues. Study-wide findings and caveats: In an earlier analysis, most TCR beta V segments were productive about 87% or about 30% of the time. There were approximately 150 TCR beta chains listed as cytomegalovirus-associated.

It was with 60 Vbeta and 13 Jbeta primers that the PCR ran. Under the authors' procedure: Among the unique TCR beta chains that a later analysis counted, roughly 80 million in all, about 11 million were shared. TCRdb's copy holds only in-frame clones and misses some; the assay was immunoSEQ multiplex PCR. Clone size and the V and J calls come from that table; the DNA yielded D and trimming. Listed are about 130,000 clones; roughly 2% falls within the top ten. The chain is built from TRBV7-2 and TRBJ2-7; TRBD1 is a possible D gene (5 bases). What was sequenced was PBMCs. This clonotype was sampled from a woman in her fifties or sixties in good health and CMV-seronegative. DNA of the CDR3: TGTGCCAGCAGCTTAGCTACAGGACCATCCTACGAGCAGTACTTC. Translation gives CASSLATGPSYEQYF.